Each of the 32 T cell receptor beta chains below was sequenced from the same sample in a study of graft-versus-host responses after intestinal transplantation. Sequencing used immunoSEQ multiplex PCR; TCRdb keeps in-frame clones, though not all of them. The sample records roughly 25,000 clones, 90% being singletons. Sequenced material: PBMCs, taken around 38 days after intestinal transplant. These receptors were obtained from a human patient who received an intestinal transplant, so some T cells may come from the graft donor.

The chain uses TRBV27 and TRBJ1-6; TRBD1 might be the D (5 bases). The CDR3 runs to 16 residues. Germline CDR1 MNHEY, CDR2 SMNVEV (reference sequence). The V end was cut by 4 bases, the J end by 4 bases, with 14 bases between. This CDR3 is CASSSSTQGYNSPLHF. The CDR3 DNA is TGTGCCAGCAGTTCATCTACCCAGGGTTATAATTCACCCCTCCACTTT.

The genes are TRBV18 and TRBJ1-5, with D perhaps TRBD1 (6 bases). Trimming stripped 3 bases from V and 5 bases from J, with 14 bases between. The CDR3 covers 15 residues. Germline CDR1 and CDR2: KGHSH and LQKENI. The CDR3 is CASSPIRGVDQPQHF. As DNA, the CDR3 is TGTGCCAGCTCACCGATCAGGGGCGTAGATCAGCCCCAGCATTTT.

The CDR3 DNA sequence: TGTGCCAGCAGTCTCGTCGGGGGCGAGCAGTACTTC. Protein product: CASSLVGGEQYF. The chain carries TRBV6-5 and TRBJ2-7, with D possibly being TRBD2 (6 bases). Germline V gene lookup returns CDR1 MNHEY and CDR2 SVGAGI. The CDR3 extends over 12 amino acids. V was cut by 5 bases and J by 6 bases, with 11 bases left in between.

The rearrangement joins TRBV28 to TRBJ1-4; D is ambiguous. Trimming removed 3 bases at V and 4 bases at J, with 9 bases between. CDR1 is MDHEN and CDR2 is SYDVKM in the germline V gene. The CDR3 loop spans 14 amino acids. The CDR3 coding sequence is TGTGCCAGCAGTTTGAACCGACTTAATGAAAAACTGTTTTTT. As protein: CASSLNRLNEKLFF. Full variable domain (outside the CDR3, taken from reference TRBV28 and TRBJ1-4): DVKVTQSSRYLVKRTGEKVFLECVQDMDHENMFWYRQDPGLGLRLIYFSYDVKMKEKGDIPEGYSVSREKKERFSLILESASTNQTSMYLCASSLNRLNEKLFFGSGTQLSVL.

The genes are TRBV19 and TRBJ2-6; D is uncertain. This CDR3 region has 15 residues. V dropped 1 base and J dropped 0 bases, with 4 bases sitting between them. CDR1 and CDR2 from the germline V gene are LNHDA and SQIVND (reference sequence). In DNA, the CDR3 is TGTGCCAGTAGTATAGGATCCTCTGGGGCCAACGTCCTGACTTTC. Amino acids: CASSIGSSGANVLTF. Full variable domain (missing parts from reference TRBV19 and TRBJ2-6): DGGITQSPKYLFRKEGQNVTLSCEQNLNHDAMYWYRQDPGQGLRLIYYSQIVNDFQKGDIAEGYSVSREKKESFPLTVTSAQKNPTAFYLCASSIGSSGANVLTFGAGSRLTVL.

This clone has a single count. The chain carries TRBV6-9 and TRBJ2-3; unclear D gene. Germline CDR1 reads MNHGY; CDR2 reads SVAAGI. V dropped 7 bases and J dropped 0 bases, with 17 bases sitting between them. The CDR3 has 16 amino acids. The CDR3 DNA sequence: TGTGCCAGCAACTCTGACCCTCTGGGTAGCACAGATACGCAGTATTTT. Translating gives CASNSDPLGSTDTQYF.

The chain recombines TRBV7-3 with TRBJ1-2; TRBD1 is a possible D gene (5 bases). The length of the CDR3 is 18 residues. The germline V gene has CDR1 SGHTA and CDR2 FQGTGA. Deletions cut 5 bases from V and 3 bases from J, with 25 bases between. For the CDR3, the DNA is TGTGCCAGCAGCCCGGGAGAACAGGTATTTCTCAGGGACTATGGCTACACCTTC. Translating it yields CASSPGEQVFLRDYGYTF. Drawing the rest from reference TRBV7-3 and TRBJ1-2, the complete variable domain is GAGVSQTPSNKVTEKGKYVELRCDPISGHTALYWYRQSLGQGPEFLIYFQGTGAADDSGLPNDRFFAVRPEGSVSTLKIQRTERGDSAVYLCASSPGEQVFLRDYGYTFGSGTRLTVV.

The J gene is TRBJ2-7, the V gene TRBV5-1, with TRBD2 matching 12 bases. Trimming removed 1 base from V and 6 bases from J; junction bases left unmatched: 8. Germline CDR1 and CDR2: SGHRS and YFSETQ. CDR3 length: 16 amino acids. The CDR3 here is CASSLWALLAGGEQYF. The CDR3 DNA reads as TGCGCCAGCAGCTTGTGGGCTCTACTAGCGGGAGGCGAGCAGTACTTC.

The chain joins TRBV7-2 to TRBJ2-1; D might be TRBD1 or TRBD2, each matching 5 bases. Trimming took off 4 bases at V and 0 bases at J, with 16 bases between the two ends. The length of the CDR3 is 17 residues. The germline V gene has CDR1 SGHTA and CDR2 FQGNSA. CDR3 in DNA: TGTGCCAGCAGCTCCGAGGGGCGGGTCCTCTCCTACAATGAGCAGTTCTTC. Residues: CASSSEGRVLSYNEQFF.

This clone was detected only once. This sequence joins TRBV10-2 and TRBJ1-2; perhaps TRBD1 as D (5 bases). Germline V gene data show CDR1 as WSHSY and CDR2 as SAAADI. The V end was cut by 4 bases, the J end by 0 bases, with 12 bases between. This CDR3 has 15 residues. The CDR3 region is CASSALGLPNYGYTF. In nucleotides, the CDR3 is TGCGCCAGCAGTGCCCTGGGACTCCCTAACTATGGCTACACCTTC.

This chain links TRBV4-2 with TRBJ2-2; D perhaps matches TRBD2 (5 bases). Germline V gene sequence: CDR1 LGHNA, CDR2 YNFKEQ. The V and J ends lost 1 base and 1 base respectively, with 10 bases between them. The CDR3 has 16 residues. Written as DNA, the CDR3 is TGTGCCAGCAGCCAAGCTCGGGGAATGAACACCGGGGAGCTGTTTTTT. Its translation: CASSQARGMNTGELFF.

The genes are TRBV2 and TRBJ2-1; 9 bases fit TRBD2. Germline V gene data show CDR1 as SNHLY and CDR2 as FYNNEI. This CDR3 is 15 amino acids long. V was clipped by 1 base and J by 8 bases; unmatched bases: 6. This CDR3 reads CASSEVGLAVYEQFF. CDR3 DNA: TGTGCCAGCAGTGAAGTGGGACTAGCCGTATATGAGCAGTTCTTC.

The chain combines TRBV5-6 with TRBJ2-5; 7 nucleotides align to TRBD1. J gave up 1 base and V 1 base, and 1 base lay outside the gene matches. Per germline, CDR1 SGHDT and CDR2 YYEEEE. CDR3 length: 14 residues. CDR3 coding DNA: TGTGCCAGCAGCTTGAGACAGGGCCAAGAGACCCAGTACTTC. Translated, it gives CASSLRQGQETQYF.

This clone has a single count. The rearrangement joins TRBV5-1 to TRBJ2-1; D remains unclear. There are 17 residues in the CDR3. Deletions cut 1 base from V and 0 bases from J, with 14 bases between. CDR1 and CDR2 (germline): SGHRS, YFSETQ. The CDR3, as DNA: TGCGCCAGCAGCTTGTCCACGAGCAGGAGCTCCTACAATGAGCAGTTCTTC. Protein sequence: CASSLSTSRSSYNEQFF.

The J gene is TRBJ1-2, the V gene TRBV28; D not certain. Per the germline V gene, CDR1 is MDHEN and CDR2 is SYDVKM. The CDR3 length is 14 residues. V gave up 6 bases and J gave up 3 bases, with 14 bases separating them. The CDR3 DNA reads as TGTGCCAGCAGGATGGACCTGAAACACTATGGCTACACCTTC. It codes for CASRMDLKHYGYTF.

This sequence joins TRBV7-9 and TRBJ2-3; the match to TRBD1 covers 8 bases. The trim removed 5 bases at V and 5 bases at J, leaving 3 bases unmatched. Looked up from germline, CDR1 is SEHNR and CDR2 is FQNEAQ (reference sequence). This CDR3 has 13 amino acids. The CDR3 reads CASSPGQGDTQYF. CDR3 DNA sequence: TGTGCCAGCAGCCCAGGACAGGGAGATACGCAGTATTTT.

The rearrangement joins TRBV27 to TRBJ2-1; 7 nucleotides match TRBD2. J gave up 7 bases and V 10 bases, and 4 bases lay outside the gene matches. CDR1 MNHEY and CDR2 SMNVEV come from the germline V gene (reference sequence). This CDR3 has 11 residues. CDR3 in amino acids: CAIISGNEQFF. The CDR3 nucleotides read TGTGCCATTATTAGCGGGAATGAGCAGTTCTTC.

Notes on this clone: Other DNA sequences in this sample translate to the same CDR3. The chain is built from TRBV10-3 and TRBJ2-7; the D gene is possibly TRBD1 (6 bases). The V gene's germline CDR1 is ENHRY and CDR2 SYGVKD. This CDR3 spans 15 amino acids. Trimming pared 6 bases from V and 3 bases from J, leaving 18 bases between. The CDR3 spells CAISRGQSHFYEQYF. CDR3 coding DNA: TGTGCCATCAGCCGAGGACAGAGCCACTTCTACGAGCAGTACTTC.

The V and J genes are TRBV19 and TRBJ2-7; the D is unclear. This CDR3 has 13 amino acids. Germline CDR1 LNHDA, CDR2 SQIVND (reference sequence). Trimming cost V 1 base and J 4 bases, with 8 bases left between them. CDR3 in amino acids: CASSIALQYEQYF. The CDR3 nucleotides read TGTGCCAGTAGTATAGCCCTCCAGTACGAGCAGTACTTC.

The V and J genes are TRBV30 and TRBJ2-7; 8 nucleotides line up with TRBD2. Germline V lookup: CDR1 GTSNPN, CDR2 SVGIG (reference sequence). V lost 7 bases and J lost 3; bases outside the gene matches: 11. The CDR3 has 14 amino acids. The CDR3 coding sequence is TGTGCCTCCCGGCGGGGGGCAGGGGACTACGAGCAGTACTTC. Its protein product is CASRRGAGDYEQYF.

The DNA of the CDR3 is TGTGCCAGCAGCTTAGGGACTAGCGGGAGCAATGAGCAGTTCTTC. This gives the protein CASSLGTSGSNEQFF. The gene calls are TRBV11-2 and TRBJ2-1; 13 nucleotides agree with TRBD2. V shed 1 base and J 6 bases; nucleotides not matched to a gene: 0. There are 15 residues in the CDR3. Germline V gene lookup returns CDR1 SGHAT and CDR2 FQNNGV.

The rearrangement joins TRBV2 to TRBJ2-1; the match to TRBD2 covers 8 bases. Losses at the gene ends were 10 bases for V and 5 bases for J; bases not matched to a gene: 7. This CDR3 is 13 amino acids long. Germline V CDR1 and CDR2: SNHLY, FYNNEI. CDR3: CATRLAIDNEQFF. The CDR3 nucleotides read TGTGCCACCAGACTAGCGATTGACAATGAGCAGTTCTTC.

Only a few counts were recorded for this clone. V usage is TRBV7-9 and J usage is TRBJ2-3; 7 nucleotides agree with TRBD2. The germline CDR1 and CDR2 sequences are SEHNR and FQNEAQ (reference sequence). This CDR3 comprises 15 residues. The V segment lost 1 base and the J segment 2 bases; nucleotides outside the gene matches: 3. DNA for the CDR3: TGTGCCAGCAGCTTAGTAAGCGGGAACACAGATACGCAGTATTTT. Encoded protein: CASSLVSGNTDTQYF.

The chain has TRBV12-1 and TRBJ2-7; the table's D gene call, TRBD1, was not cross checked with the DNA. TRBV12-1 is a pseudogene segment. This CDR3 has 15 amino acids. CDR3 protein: CASSSRAPGVDEQYF. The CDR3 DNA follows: TGTGCCAGCAGCTCCAGGGCCCCAGGAGTCGACGAGCAGTACTTC.

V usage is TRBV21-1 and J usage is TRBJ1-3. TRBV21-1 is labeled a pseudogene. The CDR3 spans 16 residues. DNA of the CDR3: TGTGCCAGCAGCAAGTTCGGCGCTACCCTAGGAAACACCATATATTTT. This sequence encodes CASSKFGATLGNTIYF.

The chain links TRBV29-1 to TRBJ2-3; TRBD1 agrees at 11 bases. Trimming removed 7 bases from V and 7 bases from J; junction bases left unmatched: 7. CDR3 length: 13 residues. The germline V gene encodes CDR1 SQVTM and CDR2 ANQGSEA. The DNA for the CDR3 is TGCAGCGCGCCGGGACAGGGGGACCATACGCAGTATTTT. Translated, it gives CSAPGQGDHTQYF.

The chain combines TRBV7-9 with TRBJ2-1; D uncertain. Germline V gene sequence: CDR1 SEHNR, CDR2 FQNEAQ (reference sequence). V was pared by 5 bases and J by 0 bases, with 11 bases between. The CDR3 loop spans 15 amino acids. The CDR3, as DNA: TGTGCCAGCAGCGACCCCCTGAGCTCCTACAATGAGCAGTTCTTC. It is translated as CASSDPLSSYNEQFF.

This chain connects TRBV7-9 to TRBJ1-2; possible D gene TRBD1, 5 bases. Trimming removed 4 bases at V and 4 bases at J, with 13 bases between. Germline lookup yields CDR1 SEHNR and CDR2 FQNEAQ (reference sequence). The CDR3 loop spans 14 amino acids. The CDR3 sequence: CASSSPAGIYGYTF. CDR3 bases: TGTGCCAGCAGCTCCCCGGCAGGGATCTATGGCTACACCTTC.

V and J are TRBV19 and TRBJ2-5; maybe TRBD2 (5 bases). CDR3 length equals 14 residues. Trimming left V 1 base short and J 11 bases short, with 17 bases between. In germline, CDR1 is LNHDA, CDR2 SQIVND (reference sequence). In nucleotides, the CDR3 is TGTGCCAGTAGTATAGCGCCGGGGAGCCAGAAGCAGTACTTC. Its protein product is CASSIAPGSQKQYF.

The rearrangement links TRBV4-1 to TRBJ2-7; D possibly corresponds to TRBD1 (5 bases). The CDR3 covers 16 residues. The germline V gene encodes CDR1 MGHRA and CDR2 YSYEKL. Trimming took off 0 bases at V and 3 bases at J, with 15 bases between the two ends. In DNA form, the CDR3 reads TGCGCCAGCAGCCAAGACGAGAGACAGCCGTTCTACGAGCAGTACTTC. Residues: CASSQDERQPFYEQYF.

DNA of the CDR3: TGCGCCAGCAGCTTGGAAACGAACAGGGGGCAGGGGATGTTCACGACCCAGTACTTC. It codes for CASSLETNRGQGMFTTQYF. J is TRBJ2-5 and V is TRBV5-1; TRBD1 matches 9 bases. The germline gives CDR1 SGHRS, CDR2 YFSETQ. The CDR3 sequence is 19 residues long. The trim removed 0 bases at V and 7 bases at J, leaving 19 bases unmatched.

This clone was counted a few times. CDR3 sequence reads: CASSVVGLGSTDTQYF. For the CDR3, the DNA is TGTGCCAGCAGCGTAGTGGGACTCGGTAGCACAGATACGCAGTATTTT. This chain connects TRBV9 to TRBJ2-3, with D possibly matching TRBD2 (6 bases). CDR3 length: 16 amino acids. Germline CDR1 is SGDLS and CDR2 is YYNGEE. The V end was cut by 0 bases, the J end by 0 bases, with 11 bases between.